One and the same sample provided the 25 T cell receptor beta chains below, sequenced in a study of vaccination and CD4 T cells after COVID-19. Antigens of these TCRs are unknown. The treatment denotes: approximately 11-day PBMC culture with coronavirus spike peptide pools or control peptides (ViraFEST assay). Once obtained from cultured CD4+ T cells, the DNA was sequenced using the Oncomine TCR Beta short-read assay. Each CDR3 protein gets one entry after TCRdb re-called the PCR reads with MiXCR. The repertoire includes 20,000 to 25,000 distinct CDR3 sequences, about 54% of them detected once, and 2.8% sits in the top ten. What was sequenced was CD4+ T cells from blood, cultured in vitro. The receptors originated from a human donor who had recovered from COVID-19.

This sequence joins TRBV5-1 and TRBJ2-5, with D tentatively TRBD2 (6 bases). The CDR3 loop spans 13 amino acids. Trimming shortened V by 4 bases and J by 4 bases, and 11 bases separated the two germline ends. Germline assignment: CDR1 SGHRS and CDR2 YFSETQ. The CDR3 sequence: CASSTGGGETQYF. The CDR3, as DNA: TGCGCCAGCAGCACCGGGGGTGGAGAGACCCAGTACTTC.

V is TRBV19 and J is TRBJ1-1, with 7 bases that match TRBD1. V shed 3 bases, J shed 1 base, and the junction held 11 bases outside the gene matches. Germline V gene data show CDR1 as LNHDA and CDR2 as SQIVND (reference sequence). CDR3 length equals 17 residues. The CDR3 here is CASSMDRWGGENTEAFF. The CDR3 DNA reads as TGTGCCAGTAGTATGGACAGGTGGGGCGGGGAGAACACTGAAGCTTTCTTT.

V and J are TRBV20-1 and TRBJ2-3; no definite D call. The germline V gene has CDR1 DFQATT and CDR2 SNEGSKA (reference sequence). The CDR3 is made up of 12 amino acids. As DNA, the CDR3 is TGCAGCGCCACGGGCGGCACAGATACGCAGTATTTT. Its protein is CSATGGTDTQYF.

The V and J genes are TRBV6-1 and TRBJ1-6, with D possibly TRBD1 on 5 matching bases. There are 14 residues in the CDR3. Germline CDR1 and CDR2: MNHNS and SASEGT. V was clipped by 5 bases and J by 8 bases, with 13 bases between them. The CDR3 loop reads CASSPTAGHSPLHF. CDR3 sequence (DNA): TGTGCCAGCAGTCCGACAGCAGGCCATTCACCCCTCCACTTT.

The sample holds a few counts of this clonotype. This sequence joins TRBV27 and TRBJ2-7, with TRBD2 identical over 7 bases. CDR1 and CDR2 (germline): MNHEY, SMNVEV (reference sequence). This CDR3 is 16 amino acids long. The ends lost 2 bases at V and 0 bases at J; junction bases unmatched: 7. This CDR3 is CASSLRRGGSSYEQYF. Here the CDR3 DNA reads TGTGCCAGCAGTTTACGTCGGGGCGGGAGCTCCTACGAGCAGTACTTC.

This chain uses TRBV15 with TRBJ1-5; D is unresolved. The CDR3 is 13 amino acids. Deletions cut 0 bases from V and 6 bases from J, with 6 bases between. Germline CDR1 and CDR2: LNHNV and YYDKDF (reference sequence). CDR3 in amino acids: CATSREWTQPQHF. The CDR3 DNA reads as TGTGCCACCAGCAGAGAGTGGACTCAGCCCCAGCATTTT.

V gene TRBV6-2 or TRBV6-3 combines with J gene TRBJ2-7; the D gene is possibly TRBD1 (6 bases). Germline-derived CDR1 and CDR2 are MNHEY and SVGEGT. Trimming cost V 8 bases and J 6 bases, with 14 bases left between them. The CDR3 totals 12 residues. In DNA form, the CDR3 reads TGTGCCAGCGGCCTACAGGGAACCGAGCAGTACTTC. It is translated as CASGLQGTEQYF.

The V and J genes are TRBV11-3 and TRBJ2-7; TRBD1 is a possible D gene (5 bases). CDR3 length equals 14 residues. Germline V gene data show CDR1 as SGHNT and CDR2 as YENEEA. V was trimmed by 2 bases and J by 2 bases, leaving 10 bases between them. CDR3 loop: CASSLTQGTYEQYF. In DNA, the CDR3 is TGTGCCAGCAGCTTAACCCAGGGAACCTACGAGCAGTACTTC.

The V gene is TRBV7-3, the J gene TRBJ2-7; 9 bases agree with TRBD2. There are 17 residues in the CDR3. V was pared by 1 base and J by 4 bases, with 11 bases of the junction left unmatched. Germline V gives CDR1 SGHTA, CDR2 FQGTGA. The chain's CDR3 is CASSLKSRGRARYEQYF. CDR3 DNA sequence: TGTGCCAGCAGCTTAAAATCACGCGGGAGGGCCCGTTACGAGCAGTACTTC. The variable domain in full, completed from reference TRBV7-3 and TRBJ2-7, reads GAGVSQTPSNKVTEKGKYVELRCDPISGHTALYWYRQSLGQGPEFLIYFQGTGAADDSGLPNDRFFAVRPEGSVSTLKIQRTERGDSAVYLCASSLKSRGRARYEQYFGPGTRLTVT.

This clonotype appeared a few times. The rearrangement joins TRBV20-1 to TRBJ2-5, with 10 positions matching TRBD2. Germline loops: CDR1 DFQATT, CDR2 SNEGSKA (reference sequence). This CDR3 comprises 14 residues. V gave up 6 bases and J gave up 3 bases; unmatched junction bases: 7. The CDR3 DNA is TGCAGTGCCGAATTAGCGGGGGGCAAAGAGACCCAGTACTTC. Translation gives CSAELAGGKETQYF.

The genes are TRBV19 and TRBJ1-1; the D gene is possibly TRBD1 (5 bases). Trimming removed 2 bases at V and 1 base at J, with 5 bases between. Germline CDR1 and CDR2: LNHDA and SQIVND (reference sequence). The CDR3 sequence is 13 residues long. DNA for the CDR3: TGTGCCAGTAGTATACAGGGGAACACTGAAGCTTTCTTT. Its translation is CASSIQGNTEAFF.

The chain couples TRBV5-1 to TRBJ2-7; possibly TRBD2 for D (5 bases). V gave up 4 bases and J gave up 0 bases, with 14 bases separating them. The length of the CDR3 is 15 residues. Germline-derived CDR1 and CDR2 are SGHRS and YFSETQ. CDR3 in amino acids: CASSKSSGGSYEQYF. The DNA of the CDR3 is TGCGCCAGCAGCAAGTCCTCAGGAGGCTCCTACGAGCAGTACTTC.

The rearrangement joins TRBV18 to TRBJ1-1, with 11 positions matching TRBD1. V trimming: 5 bases; J trimming: 2 bases; junction bases outside the gene matches: 10. Germline V gene sequence: CDR1 KGHSH, CDR2 LQKENI. This CDR3 region has 17 residues. Here the CDR3 reads CASSWSDRGLVNTEAFF. Written as DNA, the CDR3 is TGTGCCAGCTCATGGTCGGACAGGGGGCTAGTTAACACTGAAGCTTTCTTT. Together with reference TRBV18 and TRBJ1-1, the CDR3 gives the full variable domain: NAGVMQNPRHLVRRRGQEARLRCSPMKGHSHVYWYRQLPEEGLKFMVYLQKENIIDESGMPKERFSAEFPKEGPSILRIQQVVRGDSAAYFCASSWSDRGLVNTEAFFGQGTRLTVV.

This rearrangement joins TRBV27 to TRBJ1-2; D is uncertain. Germline V gene sequence: CDR1 MNHEY, CDR2 SMNVEV (reference sequence). The CDR3 totals 15 residues. V lost 1 base to trimming and J lost 2 bases, with 11 bases between them. CDR3 region: CASSLFGGRNYGYTF. CDR3 DNA sequence: TGTGCCAGCAGTTTATTTGGCGGGAGGAACTATGGCTACACCTTC.

This chain joins TRBV15 and TRBJ1-6; a weak D match, TRBD1 (6 bases). Trimming shortened V by 0 bases and J by 7 bases, and 10 bases separated the two germline ends. The CDR3 runs to 15 residues. Germline CDR1 is LNHNV and CDR2 is YYDKDF (reference sequence). In nucleotides, the CDR3 is TGTGCCACCAGCAGAGACAGGGGTAGAAATTCACCCCTCCACTTT. This sequence encodes CATSRDRGRNSPLHF.

The chain is built from TRBV6-2 or TRBV6-3 and TRBJ2-7, with D perhaps given as TRBD1 or TRBD2 (7 bases each). Germline V gene sequence: CDR1 MNHEY, CDR2 SVGEGT. V was trimmed by 6 bases and J by 3 bases, leaving 15 bases between them. The CDR3 is made up of 14 amino acids. This chain's CDR3 is CASRNRGLIYEQYF. CDR3 sequence (DNA): TGTGCCAGCAGAAACAGGGGACTAATCTACGAGCAGTACTTC.

This sequence joins TRBV19 and TRBJ1-2, with a weak D call TRBD1 (5 bases). The CDR3 is made up of 12 amino acids. V lost 8 bases and J 6 bases, leaving 13 bases between the germline ends. The V gene's germline CDR1 is LNHDA and CDR2 SQIVND (reference sequence). The chain's CDR3 is CASAARVDGYTF. The CDR3 bases are TGTGCCAGTGCGGCCAGGGTAGATGGCTACACCTTC.

This clonotype was counted between two and nine times. The chain recombines TRBV6-1 with TRBJ1-5; the D gene is possibly TRBD1 (6 bases). The V gene's germline CDR1 is MNHNS and CDR2 SASEGT. The CDR3 consists of 15 residues. V was clipped by 6 bases and J by 0 bases, with 12 bases between them. Here the CDR3 reads CASRQGADSNQPQHF. As DNA, the CDR3 is TGTGCCAGCAGACAGGGAGCCGATAGCAATCAGCCCCAGCATTTT.

Worth noting for this clonotype: This CDR3 is missing its conserved last phenylalanine or tryptophan, likely due to a read error. The DNA is omitted, as the CDR3 cannot be located on it reliably, and the CDR3 follows TCRdb's listing. This rearrangement joins TRBV7-8 to TRBJ2-1; no DNA check was done on the table's D call, TRBD2. The CDR3 length equals 11 residues, ends included. Germline V gene lookup returns CDR1 SGHVS and CDR2 FQNEAQ. CDR3 in amino acids: CASSTGLASVL.

This chain links TRBV7-2 with TRBJ2-7, with TRBD2 matching over 8 bases. The CDR3 spans 15 residues. Per the germline V gene, CDR1 is SGHTA and CDR2 is FQGNSA. The ends lost 1 base at V and 3 bases at J; junction bases unmatched: 5. The CDR3 sequence is CASSLELAAYYEQYF. The CDR3 DNA follows: TGTGCCAGCAGCTTAGAACTAGCGGCTTACTACGAGCAGTACTTC.

The chain employs TRBV2 and TRBJ2-3; no definite D call. From germline, CDR1 is SNHLY and CDR2 FYNNEI. V lost 10 bases and J lost 2, with 13 bases in between. The CDR3 totals 13 residues. DNA of the CDR3: TGTGCCACCAACCCACCGTACACAGATACGCAGTATTTT. This encodes CATNPPYTDTQYF.

This clonotype appeared a single time. At one end, the junction sequence differs from germline, possibly due to a read error. The chain joins TRBV7-7 to TRBJ2-2, with D maybe TRBD1 (6 bases). The V gene's germline CDR1 is SSHAT and CDR2 FNYEAQ (reference sequence). This CDR3 has 13 amino acids. CDR3 nucleotides: TGTGCTAGCAGCTTCACAGGGACCGGGGAGCTGTTTTTT. Residues: CASSFTGTGELFF.

The chain recombines TRBV7-2 with TRBJ2-3; possible D gene TRBD2, 5 bases. V lost 4 bases, J lost 0 bases, and 17 bases lay in between. Germline V gene sequence: CDR1 SGHTA, CDR2 FQGNSA. The CDR3 is made up of 17 amino acids. This chain's CDR3 is CASSSRLGGPSTDTQYF. The CDR3 DNA follows: TGTGCCAGCAGCTCGCGCCTGGGCGGGCCTAGCACAGATACGCAGTATTTT.

The chain combines TRBV6-1 with TRBJ2-2; 8 nucleotides match TRBD1. With V trimmed by 6 bases and J by 7 bases, 7 bases remained unmatched. This CDR3 is 14 amino acids long. CDR1 MNHNS and CDR2 SASEGT come from the germline V gene. CDR3 DNA: TGTGCCAGCAGGTCAGGGGGCGGAGGCGGGGAGCTGTTTTTT. It codes for CASRSGGGGGELFF.

CDR3 in DNA: TGTGCCAGCAGCGCTATGGGTCCAGGTGGTACCTACGAGCAGTACTTC. It codes for CASSAMGPGGTYEQYF. This chain connects TRBV6-1 to TRBJ2-7, with D unclear. V was shortened by 6 bases and J by 2 bases, with 20 bases between the two germline ends. CDR3 size: 16 residues. Germline CDR1 and CDR2: MNHNS and SASEGT.